These 26 T cell receptor beta chains share one sample of origin, sequenced in a study of human T cells and chemical hapten exposure. Treatment noted: therapeutic diphenylcyclopropenone sensitization with weekly scalp DPC. Unique molecular identifiers were attached to individual cDNA molecules within the library. TCRdb fed the reads into MiXCR, producing one record per CDR3 protein. Altogether about 2,300 distinct CDR3 sequences are present, about 60% being singletons, with the ten largest covering more than 8%. The source material was whole blood, sampled before DPC sensitization or 2, 6, or about 24 weeks after (not recorded which). Receptor source: an adult with alopecia areata. Some clones in this sample may be carry-over from other donors' samples. This table probably holds off-target reads from a library built for another chain.

The rearrangement links TRBV7-7 to TRBJ2-1; D uncertain. V was trimmed by 2 bases and J by 6 bases, leaving 5 bases between them. Germline values: CDR1 SSHAT, CDR2 FNYEAQ (reference sequence). This CDR3 spans 12 amino acids. The DNA of the CDR3 is TGTGCCAGCAGCTTATCTTCCAATGAGCAGTTCTTC. The encoded protein is CASSLSSNEQFF.

The gene calls are TRBV29-1 and TRBJ2-1; a weak D match, TRBD1 (6 bases). The germline V and J ends were trimmed by 7 bases and 8 bases, with 18 bases remaining between them. CDR1 SQVTM and CDR2 ANQGSEA come from the germline V gene. This CDR3 has 13 residues. CDR3 in amino acids: CSATRGAGDEQFF. As DNA, the CDR3 is TGCAGCGCAACCAGGGGCGCGGGTGATGAGCAGTTCTTC.

The chain couples TRBV5-1 to TRBJ1-4; maybe TRBD1 (5 bases). V lost 2 bases and J 8 bases, leaving 25 bases between the germline ends. The CDR3 length is 18 residues. Germline assignment: CDR1 SGHRS and CDR2 YFSETQ. CDR3 sequence (DNA): TGCGCCAGCAGCTTCTATCCGAGAGGGGAGGCCGTTGGGGAAAAACTGTTTTTT. It specifies CASSFYPRGEAVGEKLFF.

This clonotype has a handful of counts. The rearrangement links TRBV2 to TRBJ2-2, with 12 bases lining up with TRBD2. CDR1 is SNHLY, CDR2 FYNNEI, per germline. Trimming removed 6 bases from V and 6 bases from J; junction bases left unmatched: 14. CDR3 length: 18 residues. The DNA for the CDR3 is TGTGCCAGCAGATTACTAGCGGGAGGAGTCGTTGCGTCCGGGGAGCTGTTTTTT. It codes for CASRLLAGGVVASGELFF.

The chain is built from TRBV7-6 and TRBJ2-1; 9 nucleotides align to TRBD2. Per the germline V gene, CDR1 is SGHVS and CDR2 is FNYEAQ. There are 18 residues in the CDR3. V lost 3 bases, J lost 6 bases, and 15 bases stayed unmatched. The CDR3 region has the DNA TGTGCCAGCAGCTTGGGGGCTAGCGGGATTACGAGGGGCAATGAGCAGTTCTTC. Translated, it gives CASSLGASGITRGNEQFF. The full variable domain, rest sourced from reference TRBV7-6 and TRBJ2-1, is GAGVSQSPRYKVTKRGQDVALRCDPISGHVSLYWYRQALGQGPEFLTYFNYEAQQDKSGLPNDRFSAERPEGSISTLTIQRTEQRDSAMYRCASSLGASGITRGNEQFFGPGTRLTVL.

The rearrangement links TRBV7-6 to TRBJ1-6; D possibly corresponds to TRBD1 (6 bases). The germline V gene has CDR1 SGHVS and CDR2 FNYEAQ. The CDR3 is made up of 17 amino acids. V was shortened by 5 bases and J by 5 bases, with 19 bases between the two germline ends. CDR3 coding DNA: TGTGCCAGCAGCCGAAGCCGGGGACAACAGAATAATTCACCCCTCCACTTT. It is translated as CASSRSRGQQNNSPLHF.

This clonotype came up a few times. This chain links TRBV29-1 with TRBJ2-7; D unclear. The germline gives CDR1 SQVTM, CDR2 ANQGSEA. This CDR3 spans 14 amino acids. V lost 2 bases and J 0 bases, leaving 11 bases between the germline ends. As DNA, the CDR3 is TGCAGCGTTGAATCCGGCTTCAGCTCCTACGAGCAGTACTTC. Protein: CSVESGFSSYEQYF.

The rearrangement joins TRBV29-1 to TRBJ1-4; 7 bases line up with TRBD1. The V gene's germline CDR1 is SQVTM and CDR2 ANQGSEA. J was trimmed by 7 bases and V by 2 bases; bases with no gene match: 7. This CDR3 contains 14 residues. CDR3 amino acids: CSVELTGEVEKLFF. The CDR3 nucleotides read TGCAGCGTTGAACTCACAGGGGAGGTTGAAAAACTGTTTTTT.

The chain joins TRBV27 to TRBJ2-5, with a possible D match to TRBD2 (6 bases). The CDR3 is 15 residues long. From germline, CDR1 is MNHEY and CDR2 SMNVEV (reference sequence). Deletions cut 3 bases from V and 2 bases from J, with 13 bases between. The chain's CDR3 is CASSFRGIRQETQYF. The DNA of the CDR3 is TGTGCCAGCAGTTTTCGGGGGATCCGACAAGAGACCCAGTACTTC.

This clonotype was seen a handful of times. V gene TRBV7-2 combines with J gene TRBJ2-2; D is tentatively TRBD1 or TRBD2 (5 bases each). Germline V gene sequence: CDR1 SGHTA, CDR2 FQGNSA. The V gene lost 5 bases and the J gene lost 0 bases, with 7 bases spanning the gap. This CDR3 contains 14 residues. The CDR3 DNA follows: TGTGCCAGCAGCATGGGACCGAACACCGGGGAGCTGTTTTTT. This encodes CASSMGPNTGELFF. Complete variable domain (other parts from reference TRBV7-2 and TRBJ2-2): GAGVSQSPSNKVTEKGKDVELRCDPISGHTALYWYRQSLGQGLEFLIYFQGNSAPDKSGLPSDRFSAERTGGSVSTLTIQRTQQEDSAVYLCASSMGPNTGELFFGEGSRLTVL.

V and J are TRBV4-2 and TRBJ1-1; TRBD1 might be the D (5 bases). The CDR3 loop spans 13 amino acids. Germline V gene sequence: CDR1 LGHNA, CDR2 YNFKEQ. Trimming shortened V by 5 bases and J by 7 bases, and 14 bases separated the two germline ends. The CDR3 loop is CASSFTGTREAFF. The CDR3 bases are TGTGCCAGCAGCTTCACCGGGACTCGTGAAGCTTTCTTT.

The J gene is TRBJ2-7, the V gene TRBV6-1; D is possibly TRBD1 (6 bases). Looked up from germline, CDR1 is MNHNS and CDR2 is SASEGT. V lost 0 bases to trimming and J lost 5 bases, with 17 bases between them. This CDR3 region has 16 residues. The CDR3 sequence is CASSEASGQGTNEQYF. For the CDR3, the DNA is TGTGCCAGCAGTGAAGCCTCGGGACAAGGGACCAACGAGCAGTACTTC.

The chain recombines TRBV29-1 with TRBJ2-5, with no clear D. The CDR3 totals 11 residues. CDR1 and CDR2 (germline): SQVTM, ANQGSEA. V lost 4 bases to trimming and J lost 4 bases, with 7 bases between them. For the CDR3, the DNA is TGCAGCGTTGTGCGGTCAGAGACCCAGTACTTC. Residues: CSVVRSETQYF.

The rearrangement links TRBV11-2 to TRBJ2-1; a weak D match, TRBD2 (5 bases). Between the trimmed V and J ends, which lost 3 bases and 0 bases, there was a span of 12 bases. The CDR3 has 16 amino acids. The germline V gene has CDR1 SGHAT and CDR2 FQNNGV. CDR3 bases: TGTGCCAGCAGCTTCCGGAGGACGAGCTCCTACAATGAGCAGTTCTTC. Translated: CASSFRRTSSYNEQFF.

This clonotype was counted a single time. The CDR3 region is CASSQDLSTDTQYF. DNA for the CDR3: TGTGCCAGCAGCCAAGATCTAAGCACAGATACGCAGTATTTT. This rearrangement joins TRBV3-1 to TRBJ2-3; D not resolved. The CDR3 is 14 amino acids. Germline CDR1 LGHDT, CDR2 YNNKEL (reference sequence). Trimming pared 0 bases from V and 0 bases from J, leaving 4 bases between.

The rearrangement joins TRBV1 to TRBJ2-5; TRBD2 is taken as the D call from the table, unchecked against the DNA. TRBV1 is reported as a pseudogene. CDR3 length equals 17 residues. The CDR3 nucleotides are TGCACCAGCAGCCAAGATCTCGTGGGAGGGAAGCAAGAGACCCAGTACTTC. This translates into CTSSQDLVGGKQETQYF.

About this clonotype itself: One end of the junction varies from germline; a read error may be responsible. The chain has TRBV5-1 and TRBJ2-3; D might be TRBD2 (6 bases). CDR1 and CDR2 (germline): SGHRS, YFSETQ. The CDR3 covers 15 residues. CDR3 residues: CARSLTLAPTDTQYF. The CDR3 region has the DNA TGCGCCAGAAGCTTAACGCTAGCGCCCACAGATACGCAGTATTTT.

V is TRBV29-1 and J is TRBJ2-5; possible D gene TRBD1, 5 bases. Trimming stripped 4 bases from V and 5 bases from J, with 8 bases between. Germline loops: CDR1 SQVTM, CDR2 ANQGSEA. The CDR3 has 11 amino acids. CDR3 DNA sequence: TGCAGCGTTGCCAGGGCGGAGACCCAGTACTTC. It specifies CSVARAETQYF.

V usage is TRBV7-6 and J usage is TRBJ2-5, with TRBD2 as a possible D gene (6 bases). The CDR3 sequence is 15 residues long. Germline V gives CDR1 SGHVS, CDR2 FNYEAQ. Trimming removed 5 bases from V and 5 bases from J, with 18 bases in between. CDR3 bases: TGTGCCAGCAGCACCGTATGGGGGAGGAGCGAGACCCAGTACTTC. This gives the protein CASSTVWGRSETQYF.

The chain recombines TRBV11-3 with TRBJ2-1; possibly TRBD1 or TRBD2 for D (5 bases each). In germline, CDR1 is SGHNT, CDR2 YENEEA. This CDR3 is built from 15 residues. V lost 5 bases to trimming and J lost 5 bases, with 16 bases between them. DNA for the CDR3: TGTGCCAGCAGCGTGGAACTAGGGGCGAACAATGAGCAGTTCTTC. Residues: CASSVELGANNEQFF.

This clonotype was counted only a few times. The chain is built from TRBV12-3 or TRBV12-4 and TRBJ2-1; D may correspond to TRBD1 or TRBD2 (6 bases each). Trimming took 1 base from V and 6 from J, leaving 19 bases between them. This CDR3 is built from 17 residues. CDR3 nucleotide sequence: TGTGCCAGCAGTTTAGTTGGGGGGCGTTTTTCAGGCAATGAGCAGTTCTTC. It yields the protein CASSLVGGRFSGNEQFF.

CDR3 bases: TGCGCCAGCAGCTCCGCCGGGACATCCTCCTACGAGCAGTACTTC. It is translated as CASSSAGTSSYEQYF. The rearrangement links TRBV5-1 to TRBJ2-7; possible D gene TRBD1, 6 bases. Germline V gene lookup returns CDR1 SGHRS and CDR2 YFSETQ. The V end lost 3 bases, the J end lost 0 bases, and 13 bases lay between the germline ends. The CDR3 has 15 residues. The whole variable domain, filled in from reference TRBV5-1 and TRBJ2-7, reads KAGVTQTPRYLIKTRGQQVTLSCSPISGHRSVSWYQQTPGQGLQFLFEYFSETQRNKGNFPGRFSGRQFSNSRSEMNVSTLELGDSALYLCASSSAGTSSYEQYFGPGTRLTVT.

V gene TRBV19 combines with J gene TRBJ2-2, with D possibly matching TRBD2 (5 bases). The CDR3 loop spans 14 amino acids. Germline-derived CDR1 and CDR2 are LNHDA and SQIVND (reference sequence). Trimming removed 5 bases from V and 4 bases from J, with 11 bases in between. The CDR3 coding sequence is TGTGCCAGTAGTGGGCGGGCAACCACCGGGGAGCTGTTTTTT. The encoded protein is CASSGRATTGELFF. Full variable domain (missing parts from reference TRBV19 and TRBJ2-2): DGGITQSPKYLFRKEGQNVTLSCEQNLNHDAMYWYRQDPGQGLRLIYYSQIVNDFQKGDIAEGYSVSREKKESFPLTVTSAQKNPTAFYLCASSGRATTGELFFGEGSRLTVL.

There are a few counts of this clonotype. The chain is built from TRBV12-3 or TRBV12-4 and TRBJ2-2; D perhaps matches TRBD1 (7 bases). This CDR3 spans 15 amino acids. The ends were cut back, 5 bases at V and 2 bases at J, with 12 bases in the middle. CDR3 sequence: CASSRGTANTGELFF. CDR3 in DNA: TGTGCCAGCAGTCGCGGGACAGCCAACACCGGGGAGCTGTTTTTT.

This chain connects TRBV2 to TRBJ1-1; tentatively, D is TRBD1 (5 bases). The CDR3 extends over 14 amino acids. Germline lookup yields CDR1 SNHLY and CDR2 FYNNEI. V lost 5 bases and J 0 bases, leaving 10 bases between the germline ends. The CDR3 DNA follows: TGTGCCAGCAGTATCCAGGGATTGAACACTGAAGCTTTCTTT. It codes for CASSIQGLNTEAFF.

CDR3 in DNA: TGTGCCAGCAAACGGCTCACAGATACGCAGTATTTT. Amino acid sequence: CASKRLTDTQYF. The chain links TRBV2 to TRBJ2-3; D remains ambiguous. With 7 bases removed from V and 2 bases from J, the gap between germline ends came to 7 bases. CDR1 is SNHLY, CDR2 FYNNEI, per germline. The CDR3 is 12 amino acids.